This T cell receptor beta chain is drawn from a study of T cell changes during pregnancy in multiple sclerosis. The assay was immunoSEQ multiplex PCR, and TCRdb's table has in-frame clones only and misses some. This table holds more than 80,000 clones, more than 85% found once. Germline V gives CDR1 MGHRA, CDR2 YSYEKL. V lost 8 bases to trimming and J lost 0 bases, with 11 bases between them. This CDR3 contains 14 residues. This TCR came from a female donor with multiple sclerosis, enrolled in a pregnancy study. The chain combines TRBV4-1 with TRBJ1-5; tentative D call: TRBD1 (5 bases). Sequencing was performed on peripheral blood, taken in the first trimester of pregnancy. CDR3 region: CASADSNSNQPQHF. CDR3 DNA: TGCGCCAGCGCCGACAGCAATAGCAATCAGCCCCAGCATTTT.